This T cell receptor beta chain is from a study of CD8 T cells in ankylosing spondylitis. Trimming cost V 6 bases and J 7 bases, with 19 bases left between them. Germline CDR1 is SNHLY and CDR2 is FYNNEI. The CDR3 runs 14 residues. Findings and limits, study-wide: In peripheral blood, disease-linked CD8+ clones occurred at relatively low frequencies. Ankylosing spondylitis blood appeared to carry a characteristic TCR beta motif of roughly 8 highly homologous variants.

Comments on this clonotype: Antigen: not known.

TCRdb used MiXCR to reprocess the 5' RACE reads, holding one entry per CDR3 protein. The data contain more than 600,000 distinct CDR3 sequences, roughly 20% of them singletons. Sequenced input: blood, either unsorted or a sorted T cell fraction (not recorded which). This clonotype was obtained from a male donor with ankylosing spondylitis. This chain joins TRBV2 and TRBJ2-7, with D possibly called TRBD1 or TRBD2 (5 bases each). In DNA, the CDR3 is TGTGCCAGCAGGGCCGGGACCCCTTTATTTGAGCAGTACTTC. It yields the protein CASRAGTPLFEQYF.